Listed here are 28 T cell receptor beta chains from one sample, sequenced in a study of T-cell reconstitution after alpha-beta-depleted transplantation in children (dated by TCRdb to 2016 to 2017). Receptor amplification or capture employed PCR. Sequencer: Illumina HiSeq 2500. Molecular barcoding was employed in the preparation of TCR libraries, with unique molecular identifiers being used to normalize TCRbeta repertoire quantification. TCRdb's own reprocessing of the public reads used fastp at Q25 and MiXCR and kept productive beta chains. Rows matching on CDR3 protein sequence are summarized as one entry with the most common DNA and genes. The sample data list 600,000 to 700,000 distinct CDR3 sequences, and approximately 15% of these were observed just once. Jointly, the top ten make up over 0.95% of the sample. The source material was PBMCs from the stem cell graft donor, sampled from the stem cell graft. The receptor set was obtained from a human donor who donated a stem cell graft to a child with acute myeloid leukemia.

The J gene is TRBJ2-5, the V gene TRBV5-6; D might be TRBD1 (6 bases). CDR3 length: 15 amino acids. V was clipped by 2 bases and J by 1 base, with 12 bases between them. Germline V lookup: CDR1 SGHDT, CDR2 YYEEEE. CDR3 loop: CASSFFRGTQETQYF. CDR3 in DNA: TGTGCCAGCAGCTTTTTCAGGGGTACCCAAGAGACCCAGTACTTC.

This clonotype has more than one count but fewer than ten. This chain links TRBV25-1 with TRBJ2-3; D unresolved. V was clipped by 2 bases and J by 6 bases, with 9 bases between them. Germline-derived CDR1 and CDR2 are MGHDK and SYGVNS. The CDR3 is 13 residues long. The CDR3 nucleotides read TGTGCCAGCAGTGAAGGTGGGTTCGATACGCAGTATTTT. This gives the protein CASSEGGFDTQYF.

This clonotype occurred many times. The chain carries TRBV30 and TRBJ2-7; 7 bases are a match to TRBD2. Germline V gives CDR1 GTSNPN, CDR2 SVGIG (reference sequence). Unmatched junction bases numbered 11, after V lost 1 base and J lost 2 bases. This CDR3 is built from 16 residues. This CDR3 is CAWSGVWEGRAYEQYF. DNA for the CDR3: TGTGCCTGGAGTGGGGTCTGGGAGGGGAGAGCCTACGAGCAGTACTTC.

The CDR3 region is CASSLDSWETQYF. As DNA, the CDR3 is TGTGCCAGCAGCTTAGATTCATGGGAGACCCAGTACTTC. V gene TRBV11-3 combines with J gene TRBJ2-5; D is ambiguous. There are 13 residues in the CDR3. The germline V and J ends were trimmed by 0 bases and 5 bases, with 7 bases remaining between them. The V gene's germline CDR1 is SGHNT and CDR2 YENEEA.

The chain joins TRBV5-5 to TRBJ1-1; a possible D gene is TRBD1 (5 bases). The CDR3 spans 15 residues. CDR1 is SGHKS and CDR2 is YYEKEE in the germline V gene (reference sequence). The germline V and J ends were trimmed by 4 bases and 4 bases, with 17 bases remaining between them. CDR3 sequence (DNA): TGTGCCAGCAGCCGGCGCGGGGGGGAGGGCACTGAAGCTTTCTTT. This sequence encodes CASSRRGGEGTEAFF. Complete variable domain (other parts from reference TRBV5-5 and TRBJ1-1): DAGVTQSPTHLIKTRGQQVTLRCSPISGHKSVSWYQQVLGQGPQFIFQYYEKEERGRGNFPDRFSARQFPNYSSELNVNALLLGDSALYLCASSRRGGEGTEAFFGQGTRLTVV.

This clonotype was seen only a few times. The genes are TRBV18 and TRBJ1-1; no clear D gene. Germline lookup yields CDR1 KGHSH and CDR2 LQKENI. Trimming pared 5 bases from V and 1 base from J, leaving 38 bases between. The CDR3 loop spans 23 amino acids. This chain's CDR3 is CASSVPGMKQYKWTSGENTEAFF. CDR3 coding DNA: TGTGCCAGCTCAGTACCAGGCATGAAGCAGTATAAATGGACCTCGGGCGAGAACACTGAAGCTTTCTTT.

This clonotype was found many times. This sequence joins TRBV10-3 and TRBJ2-1, with D perhaps TRBD1 or TRBD2 (5 bases each). V lost 4 bases and J 10 bases, leaving 17 bases between the germline ends. Germline lookup yields CDR1 ENHRY and CDR2 SYGVKD. The CDR3 loop spans 14 amino acids. DNA of the CDR3: TGTGCCATCAGTGGAATAAGGGGCGCGGGCGAGCAGTTCTTC. Protein: CAISGIRGAGEQFF.

This clonotype occurred a few times. V and J are TRBV28 and TRBJ1-4; D uncertain. The germline V and J ends were trimmed by 6 bases and 0 bases, with 11 bases remaining between them. CDR1 is MDHEN and CDR2 is SYDVKM in the germline V gene. CDR3 length equals 15 residues. CDR3 loop: CASSIRIATNEKLFF. CDR3 coding DNA: TGTGCCAGCAGCATTCGGATCGCAACTAATGAAAAACTGTTTTTT.

This clonotype was recorded a few times. This chain joins TRBV2 and TRBJ2-1; weak D call: TRBD1 (6 bases). Germline V gene data show CDR1 as SNHLY and CDR2 as FYNNEI. The V and J ends lost 9 bases and 0 bases respectively, with 12 bases between them. The CDR3 contains 14 residues. The CDR3, as DNA: TGTGCCAGTGGGGAACAGGGCTCCTACAATGAGCAGTTCTTC. It is translated as CASGEQGSYNEQFF.

The chain joins TRBV15 to TRBJ1-5; a weak D match, TRBD1 (6 bases). The CDR3 contains 17 residues. V was shortened by 0 bases and J by 4 bases, with 16 bases between the two germline ends. CDR1 and CDR2 from the germline V gene are LNHNV and YYDKDF (reference sequence). CDR3 coding DNA: TGTGCCACCAGCAGAGATTCAAGGATGAGGGGGAATCAGCCCCAGCATTTT. Translation: CATSRDSRMRGNQPQHF. The complete variable domain, with remaining parts taken from reference TRBV15 and TRBJ1-5, reads DAMVIQNPRYQVTQFGKPVTLSCSQTLNHNVMYWYQQKSSQAPKLLFHYYDKDFNNEADTPDNFQSRRPNTSFCFLDIRSPGLGDTAMYLCATSRDSRMRGNQPQHFGDGTRLSIL.

This clonotype was counted a few times. The chain recombines TRBV5-1 with TRBJ1-1; maybe TRBD1 (5 bases). V lost 1 base and J lost 0, with 13 bases in between. Germline loops: CDR1 SGHRS, CDR2 YFSETQ. CDR3 length: 16 residues. This CDR3 is CASSLTGPPMNTEAFF. Written as DNA, the CDR3 is TGCGCCAGCAGCTTGACGGGGCCTCCGATGAACACTGAAGCTTTCTTT.

This clonotype was counted a few times. The chain combines TRBV5-8 with TRBJ2-3, with D perhaps TRBD2 (7 bases). The CDR3 length is 15 residues. Trimming stripped 3 bases from V and 7 bases from J, with 18 bases between. The germline V gene encodes CDR1 SGHTS and CDR2 YDEGEE. The CDR3 is CASSWGGLAENTQYF. The CDR3 DNA reads as TGTGCCAGCAGCTGGGGGGGGCTAGCGGAAAATACGCAGTATTTT.

This clonotype was seen repeatedly, ten times or more. The CDR3 loop reads CSARDAQELFF. In DNA form, the CDR3 reads TGCAGTGCTAGAGATGCTCAGGAGCTGTTTTTT. V gene TRBV20-1 combines with J gene TRBJ2-2; D gene ambiguous. Germline CDR1 DFQATT, CDR2 SNEGSKA (reference sequence). The CDR3 extends over 11 amino acids. Trimming took 0 bases from V and 10 from J, leaving 6 bases between them.

V is TRBV12-3 or TRBV12-4 and J is TRBJ2-2, with D perhaps matching TRBD1 (5 bases). The V and J ends lost 2 bases and 5 bases respectively, with 18 bases between them. The CDR3 is 17 residues long. The CDR3 loop is CASSLNGPISGTGELFF. The DNA for the CDR3 is TGTGCCAGCAGTTTAAACGGCCCGATCTCAGGGACCGGGGAGCTGTTTTTT.

This clonotype was found many times. This chain links TRBV20-1 with TRBJ1-1, with D perhaps matching TRBD1 (5 bases). The CDR3 sequence is 15 residues long. Trimming took off 0 bases at V and 1 base at J, with 12 bases between the two ends. Germline lookup yields CDR1 DFQATT and CDR2 SNEGSKA (reference sequence). The CDR3 region is CSARDTGTGNTEAFF. As DNA, the CDR3 is TGCAGTGCTAGAGATACGGGTACAGGGAACACTGAAGCTTTCTTT.

This clonotype was counted many times. This rearrangement joins TRBV12-3 or TRBV12-4 to TRBJ2-3; 10 bases are a match to TRBD2. CDR3 length: 16 amino acids. Trimming took 6 bases from V and 1 from J; bases not matched to a gene: 7. The CDR3 coding sequence is TGTGCCAGCAGCCTTGGACTAGCGGCGGGCACAGATACGCAGTATTTT. As protein: CASSLGLAAGTDTQYF.

This clonotype was seen a handful of times. This chain joins TRBV20-1 and TRBJ1-3; D unresolved. Germline loops: CDR1 DFQATT, CDR2 SNEGSKA (reference sequence). V was trimmed by 2 bases and J by 9 bases, leaving 20 bases between them. The CDR3 loop spans 15 amino acids. The CDR3 loop reads CSARFGRVRVTTIYF. CDR3 sequence (DNA): TGCAGTGCTAGATTTGGAAGGGTCCGGGTGACCACCATATATTTT.

Many counts were recorded for this clonotype. The chain links TRBV9 to TRBJ2-7; 7 bases agree with TRBD2. The CDR3 extends over 12 amino acids. CDR1 is SGDLS, CDR2 YYNGEE, per germline. J gave up 7 bases and V 7 bases, and 8 bases lay outside the gene matches. CDR3 sequence: CASSGAGDEQYF. CDR3 in DNA: TGTGCCAGCTCCGGGGCGGGGGATGAGCAGTACTTC.

In its sample, this clonotype was seen many times. The chain couples TRBV20-1 to TRBJ2-7; D is undetermined. V was shortened by 6 bases and J by 1 base, with 13 bases between the two germline ends. The CDR3 contains 13 residues. Germline assignment: CDR1 DFQATT and CDR2 SNEGSKA (reference sequence). The CDR3 here is CSAMGPASYEQYF. CDR3 nucleotides: TGCAGTGCAATGGGCCCAGCGTCCTACGAGCAGTACTTC.

About this clonotype: This may be a read error, as it is one base from a much larger clone. The chain recombines TRBV20-1 with TRBJ2-7; D ambiguous. Per the germline V gene, CDR1 is DFQATT and CDR2 is SNEGSKA (reference sequence). This CDR3 has 14 residues. This CDR3 reads CSARIPSRPYEQDV. The CDR3 DNA follows: TGCAGTGCTAGAATACCGTCCCGTCCCTACGAGCAGGACGTC.

This clonotype was detected a few times. This chain connects TRBV15 to TRBJ1-4; tentative D call: TRBD1 (6 bases). Germline CDR1 reads LNHNV; CDR2 reads YYDKDF (reference sequence). The CDR3 runs 15 residues. V lost 4 bases and J 6 bases, leaving 15 bases between the germline ends. The CDR3 loop reads CATSMGQIGDEKLFF. The CDR3 DNA reads as TGTGCCACCAGCATGGGACAAATAGGCGATGAAAAACTGTTTTTT.

The genes are TRBV7-8 and TRBJ2-5; D might be TRBD2 (6 bases). Trimming cost V 5 bases and J 1 base, with 14 bases left between them. CDR3 size: 15 residues. Germline V gene data show CDR1 as SGHVS and CDR2 as FQNEAQ. DNA of the CDR3: TGTGCCAGCAGCCCTGGCTGGCGGGGCCAAGAGACCCAGTACTTC. It yields the protein CASSPGWRGQETQYF.

This clonotype was counted many times. This chain links TRBV9 with TRBJ2-1; the match to TRBD2 covers 7 bases. Trimming took 2 bases from V and 0 from J; bases not matched to a gene: 11. This CDR3 contains 18 residues. CDR1 SGDLS and CDR2 YYNGEE come from the germline V gene. CDR3 nucleotide sequence: TGTGCCAGCAGCGTGAGGGTTCGAGCGGGGAGCTCCTACAATGAGCAGTTCTTC. It encodes CASSVRVRAGSSYNEQFF. Drawing the rest from reference TRBV9 and TRBJ2-1, the complete variable domain is DSGVTQTPKHLITATGQRVTLRCSPRSGDLSVYWYQQSLDQGLQFLIQYYNGEERAKGNILERFSAQQFPDLHSELNLSSLELGDSALYFCASSVRVRAGSSYNEQFFGPGTRLTVL.

This clonotype was counted ten times or more. The gene calls are TRBV20-1 and TRBJ2-7; D may be TRBD1 or TRBD2 (5 bases each). Trimming left V 3 bases short and J 6 bases short, with 15 bases between. The germline gives CDR1 DFQATT, CDR2 SNEGSKA (reference sequence). This CDR3 is built from 13 residues. Here the CDR3 reads CSARGVHSIEQYV. In DNA form, the CDR3 reads TGCAGTGCTAGGGGGGTGCATTCTATCGAGCAGTACGTC.

This clonotype has more than one count but fewer than ten. This rearrangement joins TRBV28 to TRBJ2-2; D may be TRBD1 (6 bases). CDR1 is MDHEN and CDR2 is SYDVKM in the germline V gene. This CDR3 has 15 residues. With 4 bases removed from V and 1 base from J, the gap between germline ends came to 10 bases. The CDR3 DNA sequence: TGTGCCAGCAGTTCAGGACAGTTGAACACCGGGGAGCTGTTTTTT. Protein product: CASSSGQLNTGELFF.

This clonotype was detected ten times or more. This CDR3 is CSATDYGYTF. As DNA, the CDR3 is TGCAGTGCTACCGACTATGGCTACACCTTC. This rearrangement joins TRBV20-1 to TRBJ1-2; D unresolved. CDR1 is DFQATT and CDR2 is SNEGSKA in the germline V gene (reference sequence). Trimming removed 4 bases at V and 3 bases at J, with 3 bases between. The CDR3 length is 10 residues.

This clonotype was observed a handful of times. This chain joins TRBV4-1 and TRBJ2-5; 7 bases map to TRBD2. Per germline, CDR1 MGHRA and CDR2 YSYEKL. The CDR3 has 12 residues. V lost 11 bases to trimming and J lost 5 bases; unmatched junction nucleotides: 8. The CDR3 loop is CAAGGGLETQYF. CDR3 DNA sequence: TGCGCCGCGGGCGGGGGATTGGAGACCCAGTACTTC.

V and J are TRBV5-1 and TRBJ1-5; D uncertain. The germline V and J ends were trimmed by 4 bases and 1 base, with 6 bases remaining between them. CDR3 length equals 13 residues. CDR1 and CDR2 (germline): SGHRS, YFSETQ. CDR3 nucleotides: TGCGCCAGCAGCCCGGAAAGCAATCAGCCCCAGCATTTT. Protein product: CASSPESNQPQHF.